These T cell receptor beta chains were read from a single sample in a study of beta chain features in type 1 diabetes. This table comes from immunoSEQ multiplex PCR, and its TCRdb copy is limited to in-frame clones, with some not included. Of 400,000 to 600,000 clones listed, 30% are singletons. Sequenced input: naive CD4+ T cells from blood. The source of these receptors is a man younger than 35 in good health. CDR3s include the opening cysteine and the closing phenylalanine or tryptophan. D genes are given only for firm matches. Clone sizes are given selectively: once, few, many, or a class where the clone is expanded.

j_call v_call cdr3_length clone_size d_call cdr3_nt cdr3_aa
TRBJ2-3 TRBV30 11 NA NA TGTGCCTGGAGTACCACAGATACGCAGTATTTT CAWSTTDTQYF
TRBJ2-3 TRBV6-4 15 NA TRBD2 TGTGCCAGCAGTGACCAATCCTACGCTAGCGGGAAACAGTATTTT CASSDQSYASGKQYF
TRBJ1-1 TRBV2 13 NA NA TGTGCCAGCAGTGGGGGGCTTTACACTGAAGCTTTCTTT CASSGGLYTEAFF
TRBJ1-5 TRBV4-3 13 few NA TGCGCCAGCAGCCAAGATGTTTTGGAGCCCCAGCATTTT CASSQDVLEPQHF
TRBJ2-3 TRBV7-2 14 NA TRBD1 TGTGCCAGCAGCTTAGTGGGGACAGAGGATACGCAGTATTTT CASSLVGTEDTQYF
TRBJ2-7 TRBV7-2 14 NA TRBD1 TGTGCCAGCAGCTCCGACAGGGGGGTCTACGAGCAGTACTTC CASSSDRGVYEQYF
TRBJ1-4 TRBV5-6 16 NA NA TGTGCCAGCAGCTTTAAGCCGGGACGGTCTCATGAAAAACTGTTTTTT CASSFKPGRSHEKLFF
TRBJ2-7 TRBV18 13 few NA TGTGCCAGCTCACCTTCGGAATCCTACGAGCAGTACTTC CASSPSESYEQYF
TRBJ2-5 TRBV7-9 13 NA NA TGTGCCAGCAGCCTAAGGATCCAAGAGACCCAGTACTTC CASSLRIQETQYF
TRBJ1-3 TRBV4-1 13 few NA TGCGCCAGCAGCCAAGAATTGCGAAACACCATATATTTT CASSQELRNTIYF
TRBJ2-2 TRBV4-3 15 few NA TGCGCCAGCAGCCAAGCCGCGCTAGCGCCCGGGGAGCTGTTTTTT CASSQAALAPGELFF
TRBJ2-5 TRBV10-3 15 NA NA TGTGCCATCAGTGAGGGTTGGACGGAACAAGAGACCCAGTACTTC CAISEGWTEQETQYF
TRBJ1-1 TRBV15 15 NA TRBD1 TGTGCCACCAGCAGAGGGGACAGCTTAAACACTGAAGCTTTCTTT CATSRGDSLNTEAFF
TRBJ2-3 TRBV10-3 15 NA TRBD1 TGTGCCATCAGCATATACAGGGGAGTTGGAAATACGCAGTATTTT CAISIYRGVGNTQYF
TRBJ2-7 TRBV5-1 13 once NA TGCGCCAGCAGCTACGCAGGGACGAACGAGCAGTACTTC CASSYAGTNEQYF
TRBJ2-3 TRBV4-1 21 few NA TGCGCCAGCAGCTTCCCCTCCCCCACGCCGGGACAACCGACTGACACAGATACGCAGTATTTT CASSFPSPTPGQPTDTDTQYF
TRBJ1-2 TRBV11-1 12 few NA TGTGCCAGCAGCTGGGACGGCTATGGCTACACCTTC CASSWDGYGYTF
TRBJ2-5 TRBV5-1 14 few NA TGCGCCAGCAGCTTCGACGTTTTGCAAGAGACCCAGTACTTC CASSFDVLQETQYF
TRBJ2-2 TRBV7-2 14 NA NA TGTGCCAGCAGCTTCGGCGGTTACACCGGGGAGCTGTTTTTT CASSFGGYTGELFF
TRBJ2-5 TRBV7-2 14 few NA TGTGCCAGCAGCAAGACAAGGGTACAAGAGACCCAGTACTTC CASSKTRVQETQYF
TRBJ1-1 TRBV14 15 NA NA TGTGCCAGCAGCCGGGTGGGTGGAATGAACACTGAAGCTTTCTTT CASSRVGGMNTEAFF
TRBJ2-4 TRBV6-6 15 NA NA TGTGCCAGCAGTTACCCGGGGGACACCAAAAACATTCAGTACTTC CASSYPGDTKNIQYF
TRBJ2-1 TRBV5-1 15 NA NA TGCGCCAGCAGCTTGGGCGGAGACGCCTACAATGAGCAGTTCTTC CASSLGGDAYNEQFF
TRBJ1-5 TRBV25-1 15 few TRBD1 TGTGCCAGCAGGGGAGACAGGGGAGGCAATCAGCCCCAGCATTTT CASRGDRGGNQPQHF
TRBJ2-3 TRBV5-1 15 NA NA TGCGCCAGCAGCTTGGAACAGGGAGGCACAGATACGCAGTATTTT CASSLEQGGTDTQYF
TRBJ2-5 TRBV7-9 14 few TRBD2 TGTGCCACCCGGACTAGCGGAACACAAGAGACCCAGTACTTC CATRTSGTQETQYF
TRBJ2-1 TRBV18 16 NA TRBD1 TGTGCCAGCTCACCCATACCGACAGGGGGAAAAGATGAGCAGTTCTTC CASSPIPTGGKDEQFF
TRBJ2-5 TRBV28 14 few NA TGTGCCAGCAGTTTACGGGGGCCCCAAGAGACCCAGTACTTC CASSLRGPQETQYF
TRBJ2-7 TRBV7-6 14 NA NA TGTGCCAGCACCCTCTCCGGGACCGACGGCCGGCAGTACTTC CASTLSGTDGRQYF
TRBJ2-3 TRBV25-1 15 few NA TGTGCCAGCAGTGAACCTGGTGGAAGCACAGATACGCAGTATTTT CASSEPGGSTDTQYF
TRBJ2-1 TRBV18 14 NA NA TGTGCCAGCTCACCTCAGGGTGGTGTCAATGAGCAGTTCTTC CASSPQGGVNEQFF
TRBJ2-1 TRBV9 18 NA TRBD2 TGTGCCAGCAGCGTAGCTAGCGGGAGGGCCGGCTCCTACAATGAGCAGTTCTTC CASSVASGRAGSYNEQFF
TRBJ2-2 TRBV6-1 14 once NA TGTGCCAGCATGATGGGAGCGGGCCCCGGGGAGCTGTTTTTT CASMMGAGPGELFF
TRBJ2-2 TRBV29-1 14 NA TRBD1 TGCAGCGTTGGGACAGGTGCGAACACCGGGGAGCTGTTTTTT CSVGTGANTGELFF
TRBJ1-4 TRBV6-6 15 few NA TGTGCCAGCAGTACCACAGGGCGAACTAATGAAAAACTGTTTTTT CASSTTGRTNEKLFF
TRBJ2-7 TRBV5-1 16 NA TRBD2 TGCGCCAGCAGCCCAGCTAGCGGACCGAGCTCCTACGAGCAGTACTTC CASSPASGPSSYEQYF
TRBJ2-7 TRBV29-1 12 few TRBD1 TGCAGCGTTTGGACAGGGACCTACGAGCAGTACTTC CSVWTGTYEQYF
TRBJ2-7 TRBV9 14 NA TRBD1 TGTGCCAGCAGCAAAGGCCAGGGGGCCTACGAGCAGTACTTC CASSKGQGAYEQYF
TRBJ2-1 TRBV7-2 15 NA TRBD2 TGTGCCAGCAGCTTCTCACTAGCGGGATACAATGAGCAGTTCTTC CASSFSLAGYNEQFF
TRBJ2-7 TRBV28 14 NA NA TGTGCCAGCAGCCCTGGACCAGAATCCTACGAGCAGTACTTC CASSPGPESYEQYF
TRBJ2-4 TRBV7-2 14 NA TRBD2 TGTGCCAGCAGCCTCACTAGCGGGAGTAACATTCAGTACTTC CASSLTSGSNIQYF
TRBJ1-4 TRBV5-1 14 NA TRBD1 TGCGCCAGCAGCTTGGAGGGACAGGGTGGAAAACTGTTTTTT CASSLEGQGGKLFF
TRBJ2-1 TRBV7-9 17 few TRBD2 TGTGCCAGCAGCTTAGGAGCTGGGACTAGCGGACGCAATGAGCAGTTCTTC CASSLGAGTSGRNEQFF
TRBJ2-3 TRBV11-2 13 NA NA TGTGCCAGCAGCCCCACGGATCCAGATACGCAGTATTTT CASSPTDPDTQYF
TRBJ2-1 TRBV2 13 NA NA TGTGCCAGCAGTGGTCTAGCCTACAATGAGCAGTTCTTC CASSGLAYNEQFF
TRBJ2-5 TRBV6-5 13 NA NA TGTGCCAGCAGTTACAGGGGCCGGGAGACCCAGTACTTC CASSYRGRETQYF
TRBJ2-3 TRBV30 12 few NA TGTGCCTGGGCTAACCGAGGGGATACGCAGTATTTT CAWANRGDTQYF
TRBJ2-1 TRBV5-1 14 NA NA TGCGCCAGCAGCCCCGGGACCGGAGACAATGAGCAGTTCTTC CASSPGTGDNEQFF
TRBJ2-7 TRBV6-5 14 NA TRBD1 TGTGCCAGCAGGCCGGGACAGGCCTCCTACGAGCAGTACTTC CASRPGQASYEQYF
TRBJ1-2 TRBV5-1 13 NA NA TGCGCCAGCAGCTTGGTAGGTGACTATGGCTACACCTTC CASSLVGDYGYTF
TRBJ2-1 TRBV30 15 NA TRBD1 TGTGCCTGGAGCCTGGACAGGGGAGGGTACAATGAGCAGTTCTTC CAWSLDRGGYNEQFF
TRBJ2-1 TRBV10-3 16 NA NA TGTGCCATCAGTGATGTTACGGGAGATCCCTACAATGAGCAGTTCTTC CAISDVTGDPYNEQFF
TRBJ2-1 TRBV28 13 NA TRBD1 TGTGCGCACTGGGACAGGGGTTACAATGAGCAGTTCTTC CAHWDRGYNEQFF
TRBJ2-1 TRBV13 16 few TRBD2 TGTGCCAGCAGCTTCCCTAGCGGGAGGGCCTACAATGAGCAGTTCTTC CASSFPSGRAYNEQFF
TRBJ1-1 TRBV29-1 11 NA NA TGCAGCGTTGCCAGGGTCACTGAAGCTTTCTTT CSVARVTEAFF
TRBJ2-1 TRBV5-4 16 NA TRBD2 TGTGCCAGCAGGGACTATACGGGAGGTGGTTACAATGAGCAGTTCTTC CASRDYTGGGYNEQFF
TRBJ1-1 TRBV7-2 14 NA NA TGTGCCAGCAGCATAAGGACGGGAAACACTGAAGCTTTCTTT CASSIRTGNTEAFF
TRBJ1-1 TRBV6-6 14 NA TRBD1 TGTGCCAGCACCTCGGACAGGGCGAACACTGAAGCTTTCTTT CASTSDRANTEAFF
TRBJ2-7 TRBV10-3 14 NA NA TGTGCCACCATGACGAGAGTGAGCTCCTACGAGCAGTACTTC CATMTRVSSYEQYF
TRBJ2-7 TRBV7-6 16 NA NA TGTGCCAGCAGCTTAGGGGCCCCTAGGGGGGGCTGGGAGCAGTACTTC CASSLGAPRGGWEQYF